This T cell receptor (beta chain) was recovered during a study of blood T cell repertoires in COVID-19. In the source study's methods: Counts of nucleated cells, estimated from reference gene primer amplification, were obtained. TCRdb keeps only in-frame clones here, not all; method: immunoSEQ multiplex PCR. The DNA was the basis for D and trimming; V, J and clone size are from that table. Of about 82,000 clones in the sample, 74% were seen once. Sequences were obtained from peripheral blood. The sequence came from a human donor with acute or convalescent COVID-19. The donor label of this sample is uncertain.

The CDR3 DNA sequence: TGTGCCAGCAGCTTAATTAGCGGTTTCCCCGGGGAGCTGTTTTTT. This encodes CASSLISGFPGELFF. V gene TRBV7-9 combines with J gene TRBJ2-2, with a possible D match to TRBD2 (6 bases). There are 15 residues in the CDR3. Trimming stripped 2 bases from V and 6 bases from J, with 13 bases between. Germline loops: CDR1 SEHNR, CDR2 FQNEAQ (reference sequence).